The rows below give T cell receptor beta chains drawn from one sample of a study of T-cell reconstitution after alpha-beta-depleted transplantation in children. Each CDR3 protein is one row after TCRdb ran MiXCR on the PCR reads. Among about 350,000 distinct CDR3 sequences listed, about an eighth were seen once. The sample here was PBMCs, taken from the stem cell graft. The receptors here all came from a human donor who donated a stem cell graft to a child with Fanconi anemia. CDR3s include the opening cysteine and the closing phenylalanine or tryptophan. The D gene is left open where the match is weak. Clone size is given for some rows only: seen once, a few or many times, or a class if the clone is expanded.

j_gene: TRBJ1-6; d_gene: NA; v_gene: TRBV3-1; abundance: NA; CDR3nt: TGTGCCAGCAGCCCCGCCGGGGGGCCAGGCTCACCCCTCCACTTT; CDR3aa: CASSPAGGPGSPLHF
j_gene: TRBJ2-5; d_gene: NA; v_gene: TRBV5-1; abundance: many; CDR3nt: TGCGCCAGCAGCTTCTCGGGGAAACAAGAGACCCAGTACTTC; CDR3aa: CASSFSGKQETQYF
j_gene: TRBJ1-4; d_gene: NA; v_gene: TRBV7-2; abundance: NA; CDR3nt: TGTGCCAGCAGCTTAGTCATGGATGAAAAACTGTTTTTT; CDR3aa: CASSLVMDEKLFF
j_gene: TRBJ2-1; d_gene: NA; v_gene: TRBV20-1; abundance: few; CDR3nt: TGCAGTGCAACAGAGGTGGGGGCTGGGGCCTACAATGAGCAGTTCTTC; CDR3aa: CSATEVGAGAYNEQFF
j_gene: TRBJ2-5; d_gene: TRBD1; v_gene: TRBV2; abundance: many; CDR3nt: TGTGCCACCGCAGGGGGCGAAGAGACCCAGTACTTC; CDR3aa: CATAGGEETQYF
j_gene: TRBJ2-1; d_gene: NA; v_gene: TRBV9; abundance: many; CDR3nt: TGTGCCAGCAGCGCAACGTCCGGGGACAATGAGCAGTTCTTC; CDR3aa: CASSATSGDNEQFF
j_gene: TRBJ1-2; d_gene: TRBD1; v_gene: TRBV7-9; abundance: NA; CDR3nt: TGTGCCAGCAGCTCGGGACAGGGAGACTATGGCTACACCTTC; CDR3aa: CASSSGQGDYGYTF
j_gene: TRBJ1-2; d_gene: NA; v_gene: TRBV4-3; abundance: NA; CDR3nt: TGCGCCAGCAGCCAAGATTGGGGGACTGGCTACACCTTC; CDR3aa: CASSQDWGTGYTF
j_gene: TRBJ2-1; d_gene: NA; v_gene: TRBV30; abundance: few; CDR3nt: TGTGCCTGGGGACCCTACGGCAATGAGCAGTTCTTC; CDR3aa: CAWGPYGNEQFF
j_gene: TRBJ1-6; d_gene: NA; v_gene: TRBV4-2; abundance: many; CDR3nt: TGTGCCAGCAGCCAAGATAGACAGAGAGATGATTCACCCCTCCACTTT; CDR3aa: CASSQDRQRDDSPLHF
j_gene: TRBJ1-4; d_gene: NA; v_gene: TRBV20-1; abundance: NA; CDR3nt: TGCAGTGCTGCGAACGTGGTTGGCGAAAAACTGTTTTTT; CDR3aa: CSAANVVGEKLFF
j_gene: TRBJ2-3; d_gene: NA; v_gene: TRBV15; abundance: many; CDR3nt: TGTGCCACCAGCAGAGACGGGGGGCGAGGCACAGATACGCAGTATTTT; CDR3aa: CATSRDGGRGTDTQYF
j_gene: TRBJ2-3; d_gene: TRBD2; v_gene: TRBV12-3/TRBV12-4; abundance: few; CDR3nt: TGTGCCAGCAGTCCGAGGACTAGCGGGATCACAGATACGCAGTATTTT; CDR3aa: CASSPRTSGITDTQYF
j_gene: TRBJ1-2; d_gene: NA; v_gene: TRBV27; abundance: many; CDR3nt: TGTGCCAGCAGCTTAGGCGGACTCTATGGCTACACCTTC; CDR3aa: CASSLGGLYGYTF
j_gene: TRBJ1-5; d_gene: NA; v_gene: TRBV20-1; abundance: few; CDR3nt: TGCAGTGCTAGCGGTAGCAATCAGCCCCAGCATTTT; CDR3aa: CSASGSNQPQHF
j_gene: TRBJ1-2; d_gene: NA; v_gene: TRBV20-1; abundance: few; CDR3nt: TGCAGTGCTGGAGGGACGGTTTATGGCTACACCTTC; CDR3aa: CSAGGTVYGYTF
j_gene: TRBJ1-1; d_gene: NA; v_gene: TRBV5-1; abundance: NA; CDR3nt: TGCGCCAGCAGCTCCGTCTCAATCGAGACTGAAGCTTTCTTT; CDR3aa: CASSSVSIETEAFF
j_gene: TRBJ2-7; d_gene: NA; v_gene: TRBV11-2; abundance: few; CDR3nt: TGTGCCAGCAGCTTGGCGGTCCCATTCTACGAGCAGTACTTC; CDR3aa: CASSLAVPFYEQYF
j_gene: TRBJ2-7; d_gene: TRBD1; v_gene: TRBV29-1; abundance: many; CDR3nt: TGCAGCGCCGGCCCGGGACAGGGCTACGAGCAGTACTTC; CDR3aa: CSAGPGQGYEQYF
j_gene: TRBJ2-3; d_gene: TRBD2; v_gene: TRBV5-1; abundance: many; CDR3nt: TGCGCCAGCAGGACCAGGACTAGCGGGGGCGAAGATACGCAGTATTTT; CDR3aa: CASRTRTSGGEDTQYF
j_gene: TRBJ2-1; d_gene: NA; v_gene: TRBV29-1; abundance: many; CDR3nt: TGCAGCGTTGAGCCCAGAGGAGCGGAGTACTACAATGAGCAGTTCTTC; CDR3aa: CSVEPRGAEYYNEQFF
j_gene: TRBJ1-3; d_gene: TRBD1; v_gene: TRBV12-3/TRBV12-4; abundance: NA; CDR3nt: TGTGCCAGCAGCAGAACAGGGGCTGGAAACACCATATATTTT; CDR3aa: CASSRTGAGNTIYF
j_gene: TRBJ1-2; d_gene: TRBD1; v_gene: TRBV9; abundance: many; CDR3nt: TGTGCCAGCAGCGCCGGACAGGGAACCTATGGCTACACCTTC; CDR3aa: CASSAGQGTYGYTF
j_gene: TRBJ2-1; d_gene: NA; v_gene: TRBV5-1; abundance: few; CDR3nt: TGCGCCAGCAGCTCTAATACGGGGTACAATGAGCAGTTCTTC; CDR3aa: CASSSNTGYNEQFF
j_gene: TRBJ2-1; d_gene: NA; v_gene: TRBV12-3/TRBV12-4; abundance: NA; CDR3nt: TGTGCCAGCACTTTAGGTTTGGGATCCTCCTACAATGAGCAGTTCTTC; CDR3aa: CASTLGLGSSYNEQFF
j_gene: TRBJ2-2; d_gene: TRBD1; v_gene: TRBV5-1; abundance: NA; CDR3nt: TGCGCCAGCAGCGATTACAGGGGGAACACCGGGGAGCTGTTTTTT; CDR3aa: CASSDYRGNTGELFF
j_gene: TRBJ2-2; d_gene: TRBD2; v_gene: TRBV12-3/TRBV12-4; abundance: few; CDR3nt: TGTGCCAGCAGTTTCGTACTAGCGGCCGGGGAGCTGTTTTTT; CDR3aa: CASSFVLAAGELFF
j_gene: TRBJ2-6; d_gene: NA; v_gene: TRBV25-1; abundance: many; CDR3nt: TGTGCCAGCAGTGAATCTCTTTCTGGGGCCAACGTCCTGACTTTC; CDR3aa: CASSESLSGANVLTF
j_gene: TRBJ2-7; d_gene: TRBD1; v_gene: TRBV28; abundance: NA; CDR3nt: TGTGCCAGCTACAAGGGACAGAGATCTTACGAGCAGTACTTC; CDR3aa: CASYKGQRSYEQYF
j_gene: TRBJ1-5; d_gene: TRBD1; v_gene: TRBV4-2; abundance: NA; CDR3nt: TGTGCCAGCAGCCACCCCGGGACAGACCAGCAGCCCCAGCATTTT; CDR3aa: CASSHPGTDQQPQHF
j_gene: TRBJ1-2; d_gene: TRBD1; v_gene: TRBV20-1; abundance: few; CDR3nt: TGCAGTGCTAGAGGGACAGGGGGCTCGTATGGCTACACCTTC; CDR3aa: CSARGTGGSYGYTF
j_gene: TRBJ2-1; d_gene: TRBD1; v_gene: TRBV7-2; abundance: NA; CDR3nt: TGTGCCAGCAGCTCGAACCGACAGGGGAGGAACAATGAGCAGTTCTTC; CDR3aa: CASSSNRQGRNNEQFF
j_gene: TRBJ2-7; d_gene: TRBD1; v_gene: TRBV27; abundance: few; CDR3nt: TGTGCCAGCAGTACGCCTAGACAGGGGCCGCCGGGGGAGCAGTACTTC; CDR3aa: CASSTPRQGPPGEQYF
j_gene: TRBJ1-1; d_gene: TRBD1; v_gene: TRBV7-2; abundance: NA; CDR3nt: TGTGCCAGCAGCCGGGACAGGGGGTCTGAAGCTTTCTTT; CDR3aa: CASSRDRGSEAFF
j_gene: TRBJ1-6; d_gene: NA; v_gene: TRBV11-2; abundance: NA; CDR3nt: TGTGCCAGCAGCTCCCAACTCGCGGGGGATTCACCCCTCCACTTT; CDR3aa: CASSSQLAGDSPLHF
j_gene: TRBJ1-2; d_gene: TRBD1; v_gene: TRBV29-1; abundance: many; CDR3nt: TGCAGCGGAGGGACAGCCTCTAACTATGGCTACACCTTC; CDR3aa: CSGGTASNYGYTF
j_gene: TRBJ2-1; d_gene: TRBD2; v_gene: TRBV10-2; abundance: NA; CDR3nt: TGCGCCAGCAGTGCGGCCCCCGGACTAGCGGGGGACACTGGCTCCTACAATGAGCAGTTCTTC; CDR3aa: CASSAAPGLAGDTGSYNEQFF
j_gene: TRBJ2-1; d_gene: TRBD1; v_gene: TRBV11-1; abundance: many; CDR3nt: TGTGCCAGCAGCTCCACCTTGACAGGGGGCGTTGCGTCCCTTTACAATGAGCAGTTCTTC; CDR3aa: CASSSTLTGGVASLYNEQFF
j_gene: TRBJ1-4; d_gene: NA; v_gene: TRBV6-2/TRBV6-3; abundance: NA; CDR3nt: TGTGCCAGCAGAAATCCCTCCCGGGGACGAAAAGAGGAAAAACTGTTTTTT; CDR3aa: CASRNPSRGRKEEKLFF
j_gene: TRBJ1-6; d_gene: TRBD1; v_gene: TRBV7-6; abundance: NA; CDR3nt: TGTGCCAGCAGCCGCAACAGGGGGGAATCACCCCTCCACTTT; CDR3aa: CASSRNRGESPLHF
j_gene: TRBJ1-2; d_gene: NA; v_gene: TRBV4-2; abundance: many; CDR3nt: TGTGCCAGCAGCCAAGAGGGGATTTGGGGCTACACCTTC; CDR3aa: CASSQEGIWGYTF
j_gene: TRBJ2-5; d_gene: TRBD2; v_gene: TRBV24-1; abundance: NA; CDR3nt: TGTGCCACGATGGGCGCGGCGGGGGGCAAGGAAACCCAGTACTTC; CDR3aa: CATMGAAGGKETQYF
j_gene: TRBJ2-6; d_gene: NA; v_gene: TRBV19; abundance: few; CDR3nt: TGTGCCAGTAGTATGCCTGGGGCCAACGTCCTGACTTTC; CDR3aa: CASSMPGANVLTF
j_gene: TRBJ1-1; d_gene: NA; v_gene: TRBV20-1; abundance: few; CDR3nt: TGCAGAGGGATCGGGGGGAAGGGGACTGAAGCTTTCTTT; CDR3aa: CRGIGGKGTEAFF
j_gene: TRBJ2-2; d_gene: NA; v_gene: TRBV6-2/TRBV6-3; abundance: NA; CDR3nt: TGTGCCAGCAGTCTACTAGAGGGGTTGTCGACCGGGGAGCTGTTTTTT; CDR3aa: CASSLLEGLSTGELFF
j_gene: TRBJ1-6; d_gene: NA; v_gene: TRBV6-5; abundance: many; CDR3nt: TGTGCCAGCAGAACGAGCTATAATTCACCCCTCCACTTT; CDR3aa: CASRTSYNSPLHF
j_gene: TRBJ1-2; d_gene: NA; v_gene: TRBV30; abundance: many; CDR3nt: TGTGCCTGGAGTGCGGCCTATGGCTACACCTTC; CDR3aa: CAWSAAYGYTF
j_gene: TRBJ2-3; d_gene: NA; v_gene: TRBV6-1; abundance: few; CDR3nt: TGTGCCAGCAGACGTCGACCCGCCGGGGGTACGCAGTATTTT; CDR3aa: CASRRRPAGGTQYF
j_gene: TRBJ1-1; d_gene: NA; v_gene: TRBV2; abundance: few; CDR3nt: TGTGCCAGCAGTCGTAGTTCGGGCACTGAAGCTTTCTTT; CDR3aa: CASSRSSGTEAFF
j_gene: TRBJ1-6; d_gene: NA; v_gene: TRBV12-3/TRBV12-4; abundance: NA; CDR3nt: TGTGCCAGCAGCCAGGCCCCGAGGACACCCCTCCACTTT; CDR3aa: CASSQAPRTPLHF
j_gene: TRBJ2-2; d_gene: NA; v_gene: TRBV3-1; abundance: many; CDR3nt: TGTGCCAGCAGCCAAGTTGGCGGATCCGGGGAGCTGTTTTTT; CDR3aa: CASSQVGGSGELFF
j_gene: TRBJ2-1; d_gene: NA; v_gene: TRBV11-2; abundance: many; CDR3nt: TGTGCCAGCAGCCAGAGAGCTTACAATGAGCAGTTCTTC; CDR3aa: CASSQRAYNEQFF
j_gene: TRBJ1-2; d_gene: NA; v_gene: TRBV20-1; abundance: NA; CDR3nt: TGCAGTGCTAGGTTGTCCCGAAGCTATGGCTACACCTTC; CDR3aa: CSARLSRSYGYTF
j_gene: TRBJ2-1; d_gene: NA; v_gene: TRBV20-1; abundance: NA; CDR3nt: TGCAGTGCTATGAACCGGGACACTCCCTACAATGAGCAGTTCTTC; CDR3aa: CSAMNRDTPYNEQFF
j_gene: TRBJ2-7; d_gene: NA; v_gene: TRBV18; abundance: few; CDR3nt: TGTGCCAGCTCACCACAGGGGGGCCCGGGCGAGCAGTACTTC; CDR3aa: CASSPQGGPGEQYF
j_gene: TRBJ2-1; d_gene: NA; v_gene: TRBV5-1; abundance: few; CDR3nt: TGCGCCAGCAGCTTTATCCCCACGGATGAGCAGTTCTTC; CDR3aa: CASSFIPTDEQFF
j_gene: TRBJ2-5; d_gene: NA; v_gene: TRBV15; abundance: many; CDR3nt: TGTGCCACCAGCAGGTCCCCTCCGGAGACCCAGTACTTC; CDR3aa: CATSRSPPETQYF